One sample yielded the 4 T cell receptor beta chains listed below, sequenced in a study of cytomegalovirus exposure and HLA in healthy donors. It was with 60 Vbeta and 13 Jbeta primers that the PCR ran. Libraries were prepared by immunoSEQ multiplex PCR; TCRdb keeps only in-frame clonotypes and omits some of them. The sample has 180,000 or so clones, 62% seen once. The material sequenced was PBMCs. The receptors stem from a middle-aged man in good health and CMV-seronegative.

This clone appeared a few times. The chain combines TRBV30 with TRBJ2-7, with D possibly TRBD1 on 6 matching bases. V shed 0 bases and J shed 1 base, with 7 bases lying between them. The CDR3 totals 13 residues. The germline gives CDR1 GTSNPN, CDR2 SVGIG (reference sequence). CDR3 residues: CAWSVDRSYEQYF. The CDR3 DNA is TGTGCCTGGAGTGTCGACAGGTCCTACGAGCAGTACTTC.

The chain employs TRBV4-1 and TRBJ2-7; the match to TRBD2 covers 11 bases. Germline V CDR1 and CDR2: MGHRA, YSYEKL. V lost 2 bases, J lost 0 bases, and 3 bases stayed unmatched. The CDR3 totals 16 residues. CDR3 in DNA: TGCGCCAGCAGCCAATCCCTAGCGGGAGGCTCCTACGAGCAGTACTTC. Encoded protein: CASSQSLAGGSYEQYF.

This CDR3 is CASTSGLLGNQPQHF. CDR3 nucleotides: TGTGCCAGCACCTCCGGGTTGTTGGGCAATCAGCCCCAGCATTTT. The chain joins TRBV5-6 to TRBJ1-5; D is unclear. The V gene lost 6 bases and the J gene lost 2 bases, with 15 bases spanning the gap. The CDR3 totals 15 residues. Germline V lookup: CDR1 SGHDT, CDR2 YYEEEE.

This clone was observed once. The chain has TRBV6-1 and TRBJ2-1; 13 bases are a match to TRBD2. The CDR3 consists of 15 residues. CDR1 MNHNS and CDR2 SASEGT come from the germline V gene. J was trimmed by 9 bases and V by 4 bases; bases with no gene match: 6. CDR3 coding DNA: TGTGCCAGCAGTGTCACTAGCGGGAGGGCCGCTGAGCAGTTCTTC. Its translation: CASSVTSGRAAEQFF.